The text below deals with one T cell receptor (beta chain). The data stem from a study of blood T cell repertoires in COVID-19. Whole-study context: COVID-19 samples from acute and convalescent phases originated in the United States, Italy and Spain.

Here immunoSEQ multiplex PCR was the method, and the copy in TCRdb shows in-frame clones only, minus some. The repertoire holds about 490,000 clones, with roughly 85% as singletons. The sequence came from a human donor in a cohort sampled during active COVID-19. The specimen was peripheral blood.

The CDR3 region is CASSGGAWTEAFF. In DNA form, the CDR3 reads TGTGCCAGCAGCGGTGGGGCGTGGACTGAAGCTTTCTTT. This sequence joins TRBV9 and TRBJ1-1; D may be TRBD1 (5 bases). CDR1 is SGDLS, CDR2 YYNGEE, per germline. The CDR3 sequence is 13 residues long. Trimming stripped 3 bases from V and 5 bases from J, with 11 bases between.